The 2 T cell receptor beta chains below were found in one sample sequenced in a study of response to subunit inactivated influenza vaccine. MiXCR, run by TCRdb on the RT-PCR reads, gives a single entry per CDR3 protein. Of 400,000 to 650,000 distinct CDR3 sequences listed, roughly 7.9% are singletons. The sequences come from PBMCs from blood, collected 23 months after vaccination. These receptors all stem from a man in his fifties or sixties who received an inactivated influenza vaccine.

This chain links TRBV5-6 with TRBJ2-6; D gene ambiguous. Deletions cut 6 bases from V and 0 bases from J, with 10 bases between. Germline CDR1 reads SGHDT; CDR2 reads YYEEEE. This CDR3 spans 15 amino acids. CDR3: CASNSVSSGANVLTF. The CDR3 DNA reads TGTGCCAGCAATTCAGTAAGCTCTGGGGCCAACGTCCTGACTTTC.

This clonotype was seen at least ten times. The chain is built from TRBV6-1 and TRBJ2-5, with TRBD1 as a possible D gene (6 bases). Germline V CDR1 and CDR2: MNHNS, SASEGT. Deletions cut 5 bases from V and 1 base from J, with 11 bases between. This CDR3 has 14 residues. CDR3 region: CASSRDKIQETQYF. For the CDR3, the DNA is TGTGCCAGCAGTAGGGACAAAATCCAAGAGACCCAGTACTTC.